The sequence of this T cell receptor (beta chain) was determined in a study of blood T cell repertoires in COVID-19. Study as a whole: Acute and convalescent COVID-19 specimens originated in the United States, Italy and Spain. T cells, B-cell-depleted T cells, or PBMCs supplied cDNA or gDNA.

The CDR3 spans 12 residues. The germline V gene encodes CDR1 SQVTM and CDR2 ANQGSEA. The V and J ends lost 3 bases and 8 bases respectively, with 13 bases between them. Authors' analysis steps: Amplification from reference gene primers served as the basis for estimated nucleated cell counts. Sequencing was performed with immunoSEQ multiplex PCR; in TCRdb, only in-frame clones are kept and a portion is missing. V, J and clone size were drawn from that table, and D and trimming were deduced from the DNA. The table lists about 120,000 clones, around 89% of them singletons. This clone appeared once. This chain connects TRBV29-1 to TRBJ1-2, with a possible D match to TRBD1 (6 bases). The receptor comes from a human donor with acute or convalescent COVID-19. The donor label of this sample is uncertain. The sample comprised peripheral blood. DNA of the CDR3: TGCAGCGTTGAGAGAACAGGGACGGGCTACACCTTC. This gives the protein CSVERTGTGYTF.